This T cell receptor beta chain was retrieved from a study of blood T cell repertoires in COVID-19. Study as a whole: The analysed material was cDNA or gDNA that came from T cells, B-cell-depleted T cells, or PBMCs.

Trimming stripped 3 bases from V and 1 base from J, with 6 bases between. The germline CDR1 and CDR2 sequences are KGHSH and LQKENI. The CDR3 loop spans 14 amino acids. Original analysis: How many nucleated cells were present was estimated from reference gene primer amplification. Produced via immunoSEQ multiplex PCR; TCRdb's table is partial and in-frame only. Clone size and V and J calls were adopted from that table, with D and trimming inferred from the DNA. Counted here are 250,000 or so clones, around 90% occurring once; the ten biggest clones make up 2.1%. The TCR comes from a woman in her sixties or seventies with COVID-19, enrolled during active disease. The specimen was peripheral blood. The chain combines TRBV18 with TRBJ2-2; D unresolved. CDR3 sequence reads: CASSPGLNTGELFF. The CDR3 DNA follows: TGTGCCAGCTCACCCGGTTTGAACACCGGGGAGCTGTTTTTT.